Included here is one T cell receptor beta chain sequence, with context. Its antigen is currently unknown. Here immunoSEQ multiplex PCR was the method, and the copy in TCRdb shows in-frame clones only, minus some. The table records 2 million to 2.5 million clones, 80% to 95% of them present only once. The entry originates in a study of shared clonotypes between healthy human individuals. The V end lost 4 bases, the J end lost 0 bases, and 10 bases lay between the germline ends. CDR3 size: 15 residues. Looked up from germline, CDR1 is SGHRS and CDR2 is YFSETQ. General study findings and limits: Among donors, the sharing of clonotypes was expected to be influenced by sequencing depth. Genetic and exposure-history diversity was limited by the small donor number. Estimated clonotype richness was generally higher in naive than memory subsets. A reduction in generation probabilities was seen for non-shared clonotypes relative to those shared by all four donors.

Specimen: naive CD4+ T cells from PBMCs. The subset denotes: CD45RA+ positively selected. This clonotype was sampled from a man aged 18 to 30 in good health. Some clones in this sample may be carry-over from other donors' samples. The V and J genes are TRBV5-1 and TRBJ1-4; D remains unclear. The CDR3 coding sequence is TGCGCCAGCAGCACGCTAGCCTCAACTAATGAAAAACTGTTTTTT. It encodes CASSTLASTNEKLFF.